Listed below are T cell receptor beta chains from one sample, sequenced in a study of blood T cell repertoires in COVID-19. Using immunoSEQ multiplex PCR, the repertoire was profiled, and TCRdb retains in-frame clones only, with some absent. The table shows about 310,000 clones, with approximately 90% occurring only once. Sequenced sample: PBMCs or T cells enriched from blood (not recorded which). The receptors stem from a middle-aged woman who had recovered from COVID-19. CDR3s include the opening cysteine and the closing phenylalanine or tryptophan. D genes are given only for firm matches. Clone size is stated in some rows and not others, as once, few, many or a class when expanded.

j_gene: TRBJ1-1
d_gene: .
abundance: .
v_gene: TRBV7-2
CDR3nt: TGTGCCAGCAGCTCAGGGTCGAAAGGGACTGAAGCTTTCTTT
CDR3aa: CASSSGSKGTEAFF

j_gene: TRBJ2-5
d_gene: TRBD1
abundance: once
v_gene: TRBV15
CDR3nt: TGTGCCACCAGGAGATTTCAGGGGGCAAGTGGAGAGACCCAGTACTTC
CDR3aa: CATRRFQGASGETQYF

j_gene: TRBJ1-2
d_gene: TRBD1
abundance: .
v_gene: TRBV5-4
CDR3nt: TGTGCCAGCAGCGGGGGACAGGTAGCTAACTATGGCTACACCTTC
CDR3aa: CASSGGQVANYGYTF

j_gene: TRBJ1-5
d_gene: .
abundance: .
v_gene: TRBV28
CDR3nt: TGTGCCAGCGGCCTGGAGGGGAATCAGCCCCAGCATTTT
CDR3aa: CASGLEGNQPQHF

j_gene: TRBJ2-7
d_gene: TRBD2
abundance: .
v_gene: TRBV19
CDR3nt: TGTGCCAGTAGTATACAAGCGGGAATTTACGAGCAGTACTTC
CDR3aa: CASSIQAGIYEQYF

j_gene: TRBJ2-7
d_gene: .
abundance: medium-sized
v_gene: TRBV5-4
CDR3nt: TGTGCCAGCAGTCGCGGAACTGGCTCCTACGAGCAGTACTTC
CDR3aa: CASSRGTGSYEQYF

j_gene: TRBJ1-4
d_gene: TRBD1
abundance: .
v_gene: TRBV19
CDR3nt: TGTGCCAGTACCCCGGGACAGGGTGCGGGGCCTTATGGGTGGCATAATGAAAAACTGTTTTTT
CDR3aa: CASTPGQGAGPYGWHNEKLFF

j_gene: TRBJ1-1
d_gene: .
abundance: .
v_gene: TRBV29-1
CDR3nt: TGCAGCGTGAGCGCTGGGTACACTGAAGCTTTCTTT
CDR3aa: CSVSAGYTEAFF

j_gene: TRBJ2-5
d_gene: TRBD2
abundance: once
v_gene: TRBV2
CDR3nt: TGTGCCAGCAGACTAGCGGAGCAAGAGACCCAGTACTTC
CDR3aa: CASRLAEQETQYF

j_gene: TRBJ2-1
d_gene: TRBD2
abundance: .
v_gene: TRBV11-3
CDR3nt: TGTGCCAGCAGCTTCTTAGCGGGAAAGGGCAATGAGCAGTTCTTC
CDR3aa: CASSFLAGKGNEQFF

j_gene: TRBJ1-2
d_gene: .
abundance: .
v_gene: TRBV7-2
CDR3nt: TGTGCCAGCAGCTTTCGGGAGGCAGGCTATGGCTACACCTTC
CDR3aa: CASSFREAGYGYTF

j_gene: TRBJ2-7
d_gene: .
abundance: .
v_gene: TRBV9
CDR3nt: TGTGCCAGCAGCGTAGTCCTTGGGCCCGCCTACGAGCAGTACTTC
CDR3aa: CASSVVLGPAYEQYF